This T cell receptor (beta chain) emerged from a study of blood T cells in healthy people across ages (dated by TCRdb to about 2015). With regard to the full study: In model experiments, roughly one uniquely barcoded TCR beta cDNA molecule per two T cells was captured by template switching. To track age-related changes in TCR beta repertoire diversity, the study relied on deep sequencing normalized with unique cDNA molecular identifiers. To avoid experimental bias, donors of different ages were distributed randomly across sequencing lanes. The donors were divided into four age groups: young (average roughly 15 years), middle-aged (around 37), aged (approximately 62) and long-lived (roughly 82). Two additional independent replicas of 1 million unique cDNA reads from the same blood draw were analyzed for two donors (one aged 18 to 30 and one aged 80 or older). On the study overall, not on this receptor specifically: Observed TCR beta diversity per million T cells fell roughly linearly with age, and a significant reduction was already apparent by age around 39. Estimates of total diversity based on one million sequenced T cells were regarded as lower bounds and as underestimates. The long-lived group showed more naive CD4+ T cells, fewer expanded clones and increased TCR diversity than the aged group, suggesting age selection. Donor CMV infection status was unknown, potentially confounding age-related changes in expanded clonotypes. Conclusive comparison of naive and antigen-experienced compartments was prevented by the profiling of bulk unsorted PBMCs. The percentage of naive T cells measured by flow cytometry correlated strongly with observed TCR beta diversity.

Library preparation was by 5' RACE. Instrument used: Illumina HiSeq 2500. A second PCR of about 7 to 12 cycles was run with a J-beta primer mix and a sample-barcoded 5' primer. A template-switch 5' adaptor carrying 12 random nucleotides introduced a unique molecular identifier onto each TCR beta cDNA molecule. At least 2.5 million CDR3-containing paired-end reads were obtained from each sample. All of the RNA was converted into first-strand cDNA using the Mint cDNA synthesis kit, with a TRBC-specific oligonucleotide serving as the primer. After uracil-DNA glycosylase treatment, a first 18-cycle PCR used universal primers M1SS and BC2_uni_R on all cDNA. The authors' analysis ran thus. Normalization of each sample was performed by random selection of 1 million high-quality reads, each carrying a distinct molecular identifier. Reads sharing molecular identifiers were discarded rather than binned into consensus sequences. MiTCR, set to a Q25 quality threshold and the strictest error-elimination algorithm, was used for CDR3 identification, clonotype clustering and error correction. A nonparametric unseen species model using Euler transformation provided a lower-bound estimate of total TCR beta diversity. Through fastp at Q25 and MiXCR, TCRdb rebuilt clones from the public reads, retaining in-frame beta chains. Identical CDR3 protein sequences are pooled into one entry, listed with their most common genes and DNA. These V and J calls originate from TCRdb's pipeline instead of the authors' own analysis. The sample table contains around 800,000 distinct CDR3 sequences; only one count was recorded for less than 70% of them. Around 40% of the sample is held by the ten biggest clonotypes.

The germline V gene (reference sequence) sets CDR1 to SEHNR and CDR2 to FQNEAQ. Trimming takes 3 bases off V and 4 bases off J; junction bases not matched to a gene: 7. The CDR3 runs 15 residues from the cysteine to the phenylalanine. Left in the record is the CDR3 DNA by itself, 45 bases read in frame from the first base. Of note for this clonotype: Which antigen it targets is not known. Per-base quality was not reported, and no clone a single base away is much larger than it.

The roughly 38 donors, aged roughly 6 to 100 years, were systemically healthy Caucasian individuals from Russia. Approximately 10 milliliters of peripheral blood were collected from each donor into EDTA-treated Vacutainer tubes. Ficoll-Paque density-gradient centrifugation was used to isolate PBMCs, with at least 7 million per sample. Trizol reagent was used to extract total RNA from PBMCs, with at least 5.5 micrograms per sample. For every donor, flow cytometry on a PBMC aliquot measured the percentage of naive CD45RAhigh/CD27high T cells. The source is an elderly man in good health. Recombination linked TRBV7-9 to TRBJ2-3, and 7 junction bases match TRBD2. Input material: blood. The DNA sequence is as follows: TGTGCCAGCAGCTTCGGCGGGAGAGGGGCAGATACGCAGTATTTT. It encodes CASSFGGRGADTQYF.